Listed below are T cell receptor beta chains from one sample, sequenced in a study of blood T cells in healthy people across ages. TCRdb used MiXCR to reprocess the 5' RACE reads, holding one entry per CDR3 protein. The sample lists 1.5 million to 2 million distinct CDR3 sequences; approximately 50% were seen once. Sequenced material: blood. These TCRs come from a woman between 40 and 55 years old in good health. CDR3s include the opening cysteine and the closing phenylalanine or tryptophan. The order of the fields is CDR3 protein, V gene, J gene.

CDR3 protein: CASSLRWDGETQYF
V gene: TRBV9
J gene: TRBJ2-5

CDR3 protein: CASSYSPGRQHSTDTQYF
V gene: TRBV6-2/TRBV6-3
J gene: TRBJ2-3

CDR3 protein: CAISVTGNEQYF
V gene: TRBV10-3
J gene: .

CDR3 protein: CASSVNHKETQYF
V gene: TRBV7-9
J gene: .

CDR3 protein: CASSPSGRANSPLHF
V gene: TRBV13
J gene: TRBJ1-6

CDR3 protein: CASRAGPGDEQFF
V gene: TRBV2
J gene: TRBJ2-1

CDR3 protein: CASSPGSQTEPQHF
V gene: TRBV18
J gene: TRBJ1-5

CDR3 protein: CASSQDLSSGDPQYF
V gene: TRBV4-3
J gene: TRBJ2-3

CDR3 protein: CASSQVSTGTGETQYF
V gene: TRBV4-1
J gene: TRBJ2-5

CDR3 protein: CASSQDDNSYEQYF
V gene: TRBV4-2
J gene: TRBJ2-7

CDR3 protein: CACSQDVQGAAGANVLTF
V gene: TRBV4-3
J gene: TRBJ2-6

CDR3 protein: CSARVASGGILNASWETQYF
V gene: TRBV20-1
J gene: .

CDR3 protein: CSVVIHDLEKLFF
V gene: TRBV29-1
J gene: TRBJ1-4

CDR3 protein: CASSLGTGLPPLHF
V gene: TRBV12-3/TRBV12-4
J gene: TRBJ1-6

CDR3 protein: CASSHRLAQYF
V gene: TRBV6-2/TRBV6-3
J gene: TRBJ2-3

CDR3 protein: CASSFSSGASTDTQYF
V gene: TRBV11-2
J gene: TRBJ2-3

CDR3 protein: CASSQDQGLSQETQYF
V gene: TRBV4-1
J gene: TRBJ2-5

CDR3 protein: CASSPWTDDGEQYF
V gene: TRBV27
J gene: TRBJ2-4

CDR3 protein: CASSLRTSGGAFF
V gene: TRBV7-6
J gene: TRBJ2-1

CDR3 protein: CSASHAQRPGNEQFF
V gene: TRBV20-1
J gene: TRBJ2-1

CDR3 protein: CASSNLYRRTLQETQYF
V gene: TRBV19
J gene: TRBJ2-5

CDR3 protein: CASSLRAGLDTQYF
V gene: TRBV7-2
J gene: TRBJ2-3

CDR3 protein: CSVEDGGKEETQYF
V gene: TRBV29-1
J gene: TRBJ2-5

CDR3 protein: CSVLGGLGTEAFF
V gene: TRBV29-1
J gene: TRBJ1-1

CDR3 protein: CSAAGSPSDGYTF
V gene: TRBV20-1
J gene: TRBJ1-2

CDR3 protein: CAISEPGGGALTDTQYF
V gene: TRBV10-3
J gene: TRBJ2-3

CDR3 protein: CASSLEKCEQYF
V gene: TRBV5-1
J gene: TRBJ2-7

CDR3 protein: CASSMGRGETQYF
V gene: TRBV5-6
J gene: TRBJ2-5

CDR3 protein: CASSQALITGVWDTQYF
V gene: TRBV4-1
J gene: TRBJ2-3

CDR3 protein: CASSRIQPSEGGVSGANVLTF
V gene: TRBV4-1
J gene: TRBJ2-6

CDR3 protein: CSARIGDQGASFPYEQYF
V gene: TRBV20-1
J gene: .

CDR3 protein: CSVEGHFSYEQYF
V gene: TRBV29-1
J gene: TRBJ2-7

CDR3 protein: CASSLEGILGFNEQFF
V gene: TRBV12-3/TRBV12-4
J gene: TRBJ2-1

CDR3 protein: CASGAGQKINYGYTF
V gene: TRBV13
J gene: TRBJ1-2

CDR3 protein: CSVRDGTEAFF
V gene: TRBV29-1
J gene: TRBJ1-1

CDR3 protein: CASSLGGQGVAPPLHF
V gene: TRBV7-6
J gene: TRBJ1-6

CDR3 protein: CAIFDGNNEQFF
V gene: TRBV19
J gene: TRBJ2-1

CDR3 protein: CSATEETQYF
V gene: TRBV20-1
J gene: TRBJ2-5

CDR3 protein: CASSILRGGGGIQYF
V gene: TRBV6-1
J gene: TRBJ2-4

CDR3 protein: CASSLRLAGGPQYF
V gene: TRBV7-2
J gene: TRBJ2-3

CDR3 protein: CASSLEGSGGYWETQYF
V gene: TRBV5-1
J gene: TRBJ2-5

CDR3 protein: CASSLISGGPQETQYF
V gene: TRBV7-8
J gene: TRBJ2-5

CDR3 protein: CASRPGQRGGEETQYF
V gene: TRBV2
J gene: TRBJ2-5

CDR3 protein: CASRRGDSSGANVLTF
V gene: TRBV6-4
J gene: TRBJ2-6

CDR3 protein: CASNQRGQLNSYEQYF
V gene: TRBV12-3/TRBV12-4
J gene: TRBJ2-7

CDR3 protein: CSGFGQQGADTQYF
V gene: TRBV29-1
J gene: TRBJ2-3

CDR3 protein: CASSLDWASGNEQFF
V gene: TRBV7-2
J gene: TRBJ2-1

CDR3 protein: CASSLGGGAGETQYF
V gene: TRBV7-2
J gene: TRBJ2-5

CDR3 protein: CASRLSQNQPQHF
V gene: TRBV12-3/TRBV12-4
J gene: TRBJ1-5

CDR3 protein: CASSSHDRGRETQYF
V gene: TRBV25-1
J gene: TRBJ2-5

CDR3 protein: CASAVTGAFVGEQYF
V gene: TRBV9
J gene: TRBJ2-7

CDR3 protein: CATSRDLGGITGELFF
V gene: TRBV15
J gene: TRBJ2-2

CDR3 protein: CASSIQGAPLHF
V gene: TRBV12-3/TRBV12-4
J gene: TRBJ1-6